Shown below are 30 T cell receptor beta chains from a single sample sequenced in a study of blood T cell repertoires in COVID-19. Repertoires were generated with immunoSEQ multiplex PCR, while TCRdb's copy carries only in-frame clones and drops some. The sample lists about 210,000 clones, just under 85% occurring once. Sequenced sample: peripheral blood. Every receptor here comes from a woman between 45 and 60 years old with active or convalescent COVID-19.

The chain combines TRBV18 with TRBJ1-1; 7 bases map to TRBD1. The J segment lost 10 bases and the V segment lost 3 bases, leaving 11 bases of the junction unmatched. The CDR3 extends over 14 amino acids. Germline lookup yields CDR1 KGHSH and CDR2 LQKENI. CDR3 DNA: TGTGCCAGCTCACCGGGACTTGACAGGGACGGAGCTTTCTTT. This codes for CASSPGLDRDGAFF. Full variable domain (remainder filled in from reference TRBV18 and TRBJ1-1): NAGVMQNPRHLVRRRGQEARLRCSPMKGHSHVYWYRQLPEEGLKFMVYLQKENIIDESGMPKERFSAEFPKEGPSILRIQQVVRGDSAAYFCASSPGLDRDGAFFGQGTRLTVV.

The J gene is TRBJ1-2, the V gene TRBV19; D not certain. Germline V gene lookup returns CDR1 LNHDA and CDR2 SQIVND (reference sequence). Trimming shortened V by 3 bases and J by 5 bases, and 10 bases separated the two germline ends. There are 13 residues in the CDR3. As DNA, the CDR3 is TGTGCCAGTAGTATTACAGATAAATATGGCTACACCTTC. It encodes CASSITDKYGYTF.

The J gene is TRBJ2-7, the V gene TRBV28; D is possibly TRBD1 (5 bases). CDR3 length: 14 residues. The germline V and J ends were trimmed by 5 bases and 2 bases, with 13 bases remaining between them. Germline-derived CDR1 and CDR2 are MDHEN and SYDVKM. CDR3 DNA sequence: TGTGCCAGCAGTGCGTCTGGGGCGGCCTACGAGCAGTACGTC. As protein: CASSASGAAYEQYV.

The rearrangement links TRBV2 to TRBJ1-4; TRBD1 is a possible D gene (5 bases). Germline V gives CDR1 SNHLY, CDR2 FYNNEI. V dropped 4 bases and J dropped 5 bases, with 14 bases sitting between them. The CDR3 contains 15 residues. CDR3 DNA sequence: TGTGCCAGCAGTGCGGAGCGGGGGGGGAATGAAAAACTGTTTTTT. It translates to CASSAERGGNEKLFF.

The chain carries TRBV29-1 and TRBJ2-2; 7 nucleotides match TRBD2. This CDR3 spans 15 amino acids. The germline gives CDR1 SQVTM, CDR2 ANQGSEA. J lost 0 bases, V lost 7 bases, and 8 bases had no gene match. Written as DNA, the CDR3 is TGCAGCGGCACCAAGGGAGGGGCGAACACCGGGGAGCTGTTTTTT. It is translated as CSGTKGGANTGELFF.

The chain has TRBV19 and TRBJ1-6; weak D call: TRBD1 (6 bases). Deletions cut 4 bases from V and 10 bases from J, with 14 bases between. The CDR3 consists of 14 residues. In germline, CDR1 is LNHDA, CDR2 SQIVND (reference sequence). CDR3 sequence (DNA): TGTGCCAGTAGTACCCGACAGGTTCGCTCACCCCTCCACTTT. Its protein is CASSTRQVRSPLHF.

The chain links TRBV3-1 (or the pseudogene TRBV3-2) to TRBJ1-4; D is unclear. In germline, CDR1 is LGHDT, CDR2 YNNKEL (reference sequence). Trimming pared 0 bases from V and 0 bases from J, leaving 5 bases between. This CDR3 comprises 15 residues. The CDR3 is CASSQDAATNEKLFF. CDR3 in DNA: TGTGCCAGCAGCCAAGATGCAGCAACTAATGAAAAACTGTTTTTT.

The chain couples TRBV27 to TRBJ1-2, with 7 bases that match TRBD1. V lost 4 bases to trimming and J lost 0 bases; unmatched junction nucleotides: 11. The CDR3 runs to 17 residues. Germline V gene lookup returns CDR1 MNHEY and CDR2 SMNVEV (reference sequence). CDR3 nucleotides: TGTGCCAGCAGTTCATACAGGGGTTCAAGGGCTAACTATGGCTACACCTTC. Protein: CASSSYRGSRANYGYTF.

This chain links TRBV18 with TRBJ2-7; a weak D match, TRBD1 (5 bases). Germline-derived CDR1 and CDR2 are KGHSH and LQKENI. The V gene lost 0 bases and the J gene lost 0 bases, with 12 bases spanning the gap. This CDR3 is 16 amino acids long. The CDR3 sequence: CASSPPGQPSSYEQYV. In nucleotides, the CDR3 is TGTGCCAGCTCACCACCGGGGCAGCCTAGCTCCTACGAGCAGTACGTC.

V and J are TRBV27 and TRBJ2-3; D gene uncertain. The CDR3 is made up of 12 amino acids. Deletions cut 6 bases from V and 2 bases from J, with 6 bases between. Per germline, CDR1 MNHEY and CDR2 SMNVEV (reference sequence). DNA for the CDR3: TGTGCCAGCAGCGGGTACACAGATACGCAGTATTTT. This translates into CASSGYTDTQYF.

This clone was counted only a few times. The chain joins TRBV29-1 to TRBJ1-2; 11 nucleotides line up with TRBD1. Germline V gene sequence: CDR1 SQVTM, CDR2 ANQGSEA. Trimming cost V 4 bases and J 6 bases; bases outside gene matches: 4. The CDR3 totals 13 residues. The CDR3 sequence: CSVVGQGGDGYTF. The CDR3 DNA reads TGCAGCGTTGTGGGACAGGGGGGCGATGGCTACACCTTC.

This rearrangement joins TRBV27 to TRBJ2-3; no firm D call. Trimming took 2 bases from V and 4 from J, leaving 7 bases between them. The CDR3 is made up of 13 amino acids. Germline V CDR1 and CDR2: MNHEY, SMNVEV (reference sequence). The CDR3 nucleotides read TGTGCCAGCAGTTTAATGGCTCCAGATACGCAGTATTTT. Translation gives CASSLMAPDTQYF.

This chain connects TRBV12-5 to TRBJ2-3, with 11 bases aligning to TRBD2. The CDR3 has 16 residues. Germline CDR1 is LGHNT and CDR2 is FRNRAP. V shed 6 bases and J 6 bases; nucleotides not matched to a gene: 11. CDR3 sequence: CASGPIPGLAVDTQYF. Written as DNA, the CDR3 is TGTGCTAGTGGCCCTATTCCGGGACTAGCGGTGGATACGCAGTATTTT. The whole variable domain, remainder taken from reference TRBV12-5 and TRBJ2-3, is DARVTQTPRHKVTEMGQEVTMRCQPILGHNTVFWYRQTMMQGLELLAYFRNRAPLDDSGMPKDRFSAEMPDATLATLKIQPSEPRDSAVYFCASGPIPGLAVDTQYFGPGTRLTVL.

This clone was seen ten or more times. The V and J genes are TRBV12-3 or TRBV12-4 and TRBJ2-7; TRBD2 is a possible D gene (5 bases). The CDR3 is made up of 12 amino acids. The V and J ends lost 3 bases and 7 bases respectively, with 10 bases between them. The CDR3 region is CASSFFPGEQYV. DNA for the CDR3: TGTGCCAGCAGTTTTTTTCCGGGAGAGCAGTACGTC.

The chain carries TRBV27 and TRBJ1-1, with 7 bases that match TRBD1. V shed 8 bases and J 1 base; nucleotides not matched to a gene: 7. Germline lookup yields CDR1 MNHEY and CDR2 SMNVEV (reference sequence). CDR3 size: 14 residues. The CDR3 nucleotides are TGTGCCAGCCTCGACAGGGATGGGAACACTGAAGCTTTCTTT. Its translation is CASLDRDGNTEAFF.

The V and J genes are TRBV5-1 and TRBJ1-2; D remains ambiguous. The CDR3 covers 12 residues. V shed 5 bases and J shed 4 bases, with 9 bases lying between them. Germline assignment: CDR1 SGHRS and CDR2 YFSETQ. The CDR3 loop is CASSRQLYGYTF. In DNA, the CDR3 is TGCGCCAGCAGTCGACAACTCTATGGCTACACCTTC.

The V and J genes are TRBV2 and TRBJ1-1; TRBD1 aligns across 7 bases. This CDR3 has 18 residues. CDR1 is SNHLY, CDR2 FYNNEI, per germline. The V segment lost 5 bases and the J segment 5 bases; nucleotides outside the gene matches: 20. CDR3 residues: CASSLVTPGGTAATEAFF. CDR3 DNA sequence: TGTGCCAGCAGTCTTGTTACTCCGGGGGGGACAGCCGCAACTGAAGCTTTCTTT.

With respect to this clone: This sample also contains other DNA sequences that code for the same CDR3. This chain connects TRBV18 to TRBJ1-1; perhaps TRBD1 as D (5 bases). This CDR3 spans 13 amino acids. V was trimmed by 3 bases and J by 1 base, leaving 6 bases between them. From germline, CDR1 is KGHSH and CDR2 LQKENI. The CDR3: CASSPGQNTEAFF. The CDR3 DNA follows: TGTGCCAGCTCACCTGGACAGAACACTGAAGCTTTCTTT.

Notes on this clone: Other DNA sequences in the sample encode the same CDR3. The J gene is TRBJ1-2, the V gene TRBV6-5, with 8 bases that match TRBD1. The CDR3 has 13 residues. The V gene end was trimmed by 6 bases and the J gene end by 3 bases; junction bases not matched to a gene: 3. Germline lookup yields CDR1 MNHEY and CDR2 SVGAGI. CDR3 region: CASRGQGDYGYTF. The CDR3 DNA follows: TGTGCCAGCAGAGGACAGGGCGACTATGGCTACACCTTC.

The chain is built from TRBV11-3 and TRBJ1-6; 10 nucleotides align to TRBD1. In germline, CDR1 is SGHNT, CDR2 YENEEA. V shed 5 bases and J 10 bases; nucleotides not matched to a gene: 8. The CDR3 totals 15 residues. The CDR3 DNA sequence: TGTGCCAGCAGCCCCATATGGGACAGGGGATCACCCCTCCACTTT. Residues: CASSPIWDRGSPLHF.

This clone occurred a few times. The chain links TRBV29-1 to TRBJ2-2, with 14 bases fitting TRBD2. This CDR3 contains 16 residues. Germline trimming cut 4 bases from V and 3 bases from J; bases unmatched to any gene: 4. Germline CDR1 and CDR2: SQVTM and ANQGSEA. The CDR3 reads CSVGLAGGTYTGELFF. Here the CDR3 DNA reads TGCAGCGTTGGACTAGCGGGGGGGACCTACACCGGGGAGCTGTTTTTT.

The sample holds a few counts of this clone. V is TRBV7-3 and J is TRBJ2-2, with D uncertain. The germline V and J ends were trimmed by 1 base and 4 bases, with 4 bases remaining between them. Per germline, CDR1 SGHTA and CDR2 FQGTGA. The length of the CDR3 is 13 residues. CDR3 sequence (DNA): TGTGCCAGCAGCTTAATTCTCACCGGGGAGCTGTTTTTT. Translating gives CASSLILTGELFF.

The CDR3, as DNA: TGCGCCAGCCAGGGGGCGCGGAATGAGCAGTTCTTC. Its protein is CASQGARNEQFF. The rearrangement uses TRBV5-1 and TRBJ2-1; 8 bases agree with TRBD1. Germline values: CDR1 SGHRS, CDR2 YFSETQ. CDR3 size: 12 residues. Losses at the gene ends were 7 bases for V and 7 bases for J; bases not matched to a gene: 4.

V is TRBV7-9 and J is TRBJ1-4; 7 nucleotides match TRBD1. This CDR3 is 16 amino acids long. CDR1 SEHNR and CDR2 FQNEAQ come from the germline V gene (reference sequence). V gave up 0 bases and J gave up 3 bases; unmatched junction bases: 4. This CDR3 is CASSLATGRPNEKLFF. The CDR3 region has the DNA TGTGCCAGCAGCTTAGCGACAGGGCGACCTAATGAAAAACTGTTTTTT.

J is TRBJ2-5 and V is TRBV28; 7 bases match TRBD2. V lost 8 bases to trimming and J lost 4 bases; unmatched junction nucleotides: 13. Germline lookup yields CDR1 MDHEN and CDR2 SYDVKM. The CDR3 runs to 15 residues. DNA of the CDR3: TGTGCCAGCCACTCGGGGGGAGGGAGTAGAGAGACCCAGTACTTC. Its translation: CASHSGGGSRETQYF.

Written as DNA, the CDR3 is TGTGCCAGCAGAGGGAGGGGTATCAATAATTCACCCCTCCACTTT. It translates to CASRGRGINNSPLHF. The rearrangement links TRBV6-5 to TRBJ1-6; tentative D call: TRBD1 (5 bases). The CDR3 is 15 amino acids. The V end was cut by 6 bases, the J end by 5 bases, with 14 bases between. Per the germline V gene, CDR1 is MNHEY and CDR2 is SVGAGI.

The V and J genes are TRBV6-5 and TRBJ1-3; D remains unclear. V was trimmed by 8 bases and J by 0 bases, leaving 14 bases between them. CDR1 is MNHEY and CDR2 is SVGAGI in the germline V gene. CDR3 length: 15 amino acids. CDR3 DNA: TGTGCCAGCCGACCCGGGTTCAGCTCTGGAAACACCATATATTTT. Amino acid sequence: CASRPGFSSGNTIYF.

The CDR3 reads CASSNGGVLSGNTIYF. The CDR3 DNA is TGTGCCAGCAGCAATGGGGGCGTTCTCTCTGGAAACACCATATATTTT. V and J are TRBV5-4 and TRBJ1-3; D is perhaps TRBD1 (6 bases). Per the germline V gene, CDR1 is SGHNT and CDR2 is YYREEE (reference sequence). The CDR3 is 16 residues long. The V and J ends lost 4 bases and 0 bases respectively, with 14 bases between them. The variable domain in full, completed from reference TRBV5-4 and TRBJ1-3, reads ETGVTQSPTHLIKTRGQQVTLRCSSQSGHNTVSWYQQALGQGPQFIFQYYREEENGRGNFPPRFSGLQFPNYSSELNVNALELDDSALYLCASSNGGVLSGNTIYFGEGSWLTVV.

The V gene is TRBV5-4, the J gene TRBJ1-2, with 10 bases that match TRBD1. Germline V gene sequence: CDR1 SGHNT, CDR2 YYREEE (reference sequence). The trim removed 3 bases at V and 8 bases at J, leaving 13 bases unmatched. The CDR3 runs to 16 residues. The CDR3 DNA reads TGTGCCAGCAGCTCGGGACAGGGGCGAGTTACGTGGGGCTACACCTTC. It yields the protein CASSSGQGRVTWGYTF.

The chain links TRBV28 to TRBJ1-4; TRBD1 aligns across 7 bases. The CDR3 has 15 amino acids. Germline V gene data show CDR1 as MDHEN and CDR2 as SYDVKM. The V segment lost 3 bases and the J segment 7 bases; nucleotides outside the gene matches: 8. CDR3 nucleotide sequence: TGTGCCAGCAGTTTGACAGGGACGAGAGGTGAAAAACTGTTTTTT. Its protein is CASSLTGTRGEKLFF. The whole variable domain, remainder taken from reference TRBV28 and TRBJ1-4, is DVKVTQSSRYLVKRTGEKVFLECVQDMDHENMFWYRQDPGLGLRLIYFSYDVKMKEKGDIPEGYSVSREKKERFSLILESASTNQTSMYLCASSLTGTRGEKLFFGSGTQLSVL.